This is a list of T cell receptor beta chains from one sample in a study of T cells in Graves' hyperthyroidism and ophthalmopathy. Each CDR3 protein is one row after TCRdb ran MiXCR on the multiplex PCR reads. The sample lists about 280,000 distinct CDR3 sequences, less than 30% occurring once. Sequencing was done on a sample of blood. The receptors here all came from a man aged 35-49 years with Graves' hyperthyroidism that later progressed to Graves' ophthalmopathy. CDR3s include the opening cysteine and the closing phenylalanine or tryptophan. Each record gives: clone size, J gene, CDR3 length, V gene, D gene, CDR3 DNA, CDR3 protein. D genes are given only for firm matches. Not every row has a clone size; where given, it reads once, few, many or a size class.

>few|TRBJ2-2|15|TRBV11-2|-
TGTGCCAGCATTCCTTGGCGGAGGGGGACCGGGGAGCTGTTTTTT
CASIPWRRGTGELFF
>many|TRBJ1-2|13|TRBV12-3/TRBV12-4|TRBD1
TGTGCCAGCAGCTCGACAGGGGGGTTTGGCTACACCTTC
CASSSTGGFGYTF
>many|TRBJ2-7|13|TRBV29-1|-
TGCAGCGTTGAAACGGGGAGCCTCCGCGAGCAGTACTTC
CSVETGSLREQYF
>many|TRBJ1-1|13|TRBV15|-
TGTGCCACCAGCAGAGAGTTGGGGTTCCAAGCTTTCTTT
CATSRELGFQAFF
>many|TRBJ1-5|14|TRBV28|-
TGTGCCAGCAGTCACCCGGGGGCTCGACAGCCCCAGCATTTT
CASSHPGARQPQHF
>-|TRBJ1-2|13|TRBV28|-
TGTGCCAGCAGCTCGACAGTTCCAAATGGCTACACCTTC
CASSSTVPNGYTF
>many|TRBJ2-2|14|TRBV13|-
TGTGCCAGCAGCTTAGAGCCCAGCTCCGGGGAGCTGTTTTTT
CASSLEPSSGELFF
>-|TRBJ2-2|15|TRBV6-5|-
TGTGCCAGCAGTTCGGGACCTGTGAACACCGGGGAGCTGTTTTTT
CASSSGPVNTGELFF
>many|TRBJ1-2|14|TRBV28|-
TGTGCCAGCAAGGTAGCCCCGAGGGGCTATGGCTACACCTTC
CASKVAPRGYGYTF
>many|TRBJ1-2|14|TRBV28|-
TGTGCCAGCAGGATTGGAGGGCGGGACTATGGCTACACCTTC
CASRIGGRDYGYTF
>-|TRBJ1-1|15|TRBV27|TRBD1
TGTGCCAGCAGTTTGGCAGGGGGCTTGAACACTGAAGCTTTCTTT
CASSLAGGLNTEAFF
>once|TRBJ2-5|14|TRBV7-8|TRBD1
TGTGCCAGCAGCAAGGGACAGGGACAAGAGACCCAGTACTTC
CASSKGQGQETQYF
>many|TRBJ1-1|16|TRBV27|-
TGTGCCAGCAGCCCCCCGGGGGGACCTTTGGACACTGAAGCTTTCTTT
CASSPPGGPLDTEAFF
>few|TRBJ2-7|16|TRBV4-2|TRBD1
TGTGCCAGCAGCCAAGAAGGGGGCAGGGCGTCCTACGAGCAGTACTTC
CASSQEGGRASYEQYF
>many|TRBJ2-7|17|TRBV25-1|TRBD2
TGTGCCAGCAGTGTGCTAGCGGGGGGGAATACCTCCTACGAGCAGTACTTC
CASSVLAGGNTSYEQYF
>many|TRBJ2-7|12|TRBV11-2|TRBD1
TGTGCCAGCAACACAGGGGGCTACGAGCAGTACTTC
CASNTGGYEQYF
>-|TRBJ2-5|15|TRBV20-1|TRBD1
TGCAGTGCTACCCGCCCGGACAGGGTCGAAGGGACCCAGTACTTC
CSATRPDRVEGTQYF
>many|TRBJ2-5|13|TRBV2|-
TGTGCCAGCAGTCCGGTGTACCAAGAGACCCAGTACTTC
CASSPVYQETQYF
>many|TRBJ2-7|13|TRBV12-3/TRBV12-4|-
TGTGCCAGCAGCACCCCTTCCAGCTACGAGCAGTACTTC
CASSTPSSYEQYF
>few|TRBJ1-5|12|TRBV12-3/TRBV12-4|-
TGTGCCAGCACTAATAGCAATCAGCCCCAGCATTTT
CASTNSNQPQHF
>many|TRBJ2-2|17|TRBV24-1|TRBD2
TGTGCCACCAGTGACCTAGCGGGAGGTCCTAAGACCGGGGAGCTGTTTTTT
CATSDLAGGPKTGELFF
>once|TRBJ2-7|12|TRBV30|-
TGTGCCTGGAGCCTAAACAGGGCCGAGCAGTACTTC
CAWSLNRAEQYF
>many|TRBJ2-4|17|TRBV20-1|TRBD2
TGCAGTGCTAGAATCTCGGGACTAGCGGGTGCCAAAAACATTCAGTACTTC
CSARISGLAGAKNIQYF
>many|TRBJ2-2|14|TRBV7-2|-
TGTGCCAGCAGCTTAGACCGATTGGGCGGGGAGCTGTTTTTT
CASSLDRLGGELFF
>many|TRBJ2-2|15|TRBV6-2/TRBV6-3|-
TGTGCCAGCGACAGAGAGGGCTTGAACACCGGGGAGCTGTTTTTT
CASDREGLNTGELFF
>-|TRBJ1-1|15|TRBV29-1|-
TGCAGCGTTGGGATCGAGGGCCAAGTATCAAGTGAAGCTTTCTTT
CSVGIEGQVSSEAFF
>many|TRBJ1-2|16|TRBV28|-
TGTGCCAGCAGTGCCACAGGGAGAAGAGTTAACTATGGCTACACCTTC
CASSATGRRVNYGYTF
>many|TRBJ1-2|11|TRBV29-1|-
TGCAGCGCACCGGGGGTACCTGGCTACACCTTC
CSAPGVPGYTF
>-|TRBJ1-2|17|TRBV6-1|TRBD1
TGTGCCAGCAGTATAACCGGGACAGTAGGTGCGACCTATGGCTACACCTTC
CASSITGTVGATYGYTF
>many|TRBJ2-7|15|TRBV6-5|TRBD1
TGTGCCAGCAGCTCCGGGACAGGGGGTTTCTACGAGCAGTACTTC
CASSSGTGGFYEQYF
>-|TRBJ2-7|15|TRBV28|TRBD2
TGTGCCAGCCTGAGGCGGCTAGCGGGAGTTGGTGAGCAGTACTTC
CASLRRLAGVGEQYF
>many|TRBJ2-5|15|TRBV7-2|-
TGTGCCAGCAGCTTAGACCGAACGATAGGAGAGACCCAGTACTTC
CASSLDRTIGETQYF
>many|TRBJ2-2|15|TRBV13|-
TGTGCCAGCAGCCCCAGGCGGGTTCGTAACGGGGAGCTGTTTTTT
CASSPRRVRNGELFF
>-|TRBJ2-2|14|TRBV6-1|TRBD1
TGTGCCACATCCGGGACAGGAGACACCGGGGAGCTGTTTTTT
CATSGTGDTGELFF
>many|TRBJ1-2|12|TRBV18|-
TGTGCCAGCTCACCAGCCGGGGAAGGCTACACCTTC
CASSPAGEGYTF
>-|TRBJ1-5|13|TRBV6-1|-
TGTGCCGGCGGAGACGGGGAGAATCAGCCCCAGCATTTT
CAGGDGENQPQHF
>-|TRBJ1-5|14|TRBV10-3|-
TGTGCCATCAGTGATCCGGGGAGCAATCAGCCCCAGCATTTT
CAISDPGSNQPQHF
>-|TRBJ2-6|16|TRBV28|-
TGTGCCAGCAGTTCCCCCAGGTCGGCTGGGGCCAACGTCCTGACTTTC
CASSSPRSAGANVLTF
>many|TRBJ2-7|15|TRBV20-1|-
TGCAGTGCTACCCCCACGCAGAGAAGCTCCTACGAGCAGTACTTC
CSATPTQRSSYEQYF